These 25 T cell receptor beta chains came from one sample sequenced in a study of low-dose radiotherapy and immunotherapy resistance in tumors. The time point: after trial treatment. Described treatment: LDRT plus nivolumab, ipilimumab, low-dose cyclophosphamide and aspirin (RACIN trial). Alpha- and beta-chain coverage of first-strand cDNA came from TRAV- and TRBV-specific primers. TCRs underwent around 20 PCR cycles of amplification with a constant-region primer and V-primer adapter. TCRdb called the reads again in MiXCR, with one record for every CDR3 protein. In the table there are about 100,000 distinct CDR3 sequences, 20% to 25% of which are singletons. Specimen: PBMCs, collected after low-dose radiotherapy plus immunotherapy. All receptors derive from a male donor with prostate cancer.

There are many counts of this clonotype. The rearrangement uses TRBV3-1 and TRBJ2-2; 8 bases match TRBD2. The CDR3 has 17 residues. Trimming at V came to 1 base and at J to 6 bases, leaving 10 bases not matched to a gene. The germline V gene encodes CDR1 LGHDT and CDR2 YNNKEL (reference sequence). In DNA form, the CDR3 reads TGTGCCAGCAGCCAAGTCTCTCCGGGGGGGCTTTCCGGGGAGCTGTTTTTT. Amino acid sequence: CASSQVSPGGLSGELFF.

As to this clonotype: A far larger clone is one nucleotide away, so this likely arose from a read error. In DNA form, the CDR3 reads TGTGCCAGCATGCGGCAGGAGGTTAGTGAGCAGTACTTC. This translates into CASMRQEVSEQYF. The rearrangement links TRBV6-2 or TRBV6-3 to TRBJ2-7; possible D gene TRBD2, 5 bases. The CDR3 spans 13 residues. The V gene lost 7 bases and the J gene lost 7 bases, with 17 bases spanning the gap. Germline V lookup: CDR1 MNHEY, CDR2 SVGEGT.

This clonotype was counted at least ten times. J is TRBJ1-2 and V is TRBV5-4; 8 nucleotides line up with TRBD1. Germline V gene lookup returns CDR1 SGHNT and CDR2 YYREEE (reference sequence). V lost 0 bases, J lost 5 bases, and 9 bases stayed unmatched. The CDR3 runs to 16 residues. DNA for the CDR3: TGTGCCAGCAGCTTGGGCCAGGGGGCGGAATCTTATGGCTACACCTTC. It specifies CASSLGQGAESYGYTF.

This clonotype was counted many times. The chain combines TRBV19 with TRBJ2-5; tentatively, D is TRBD1 (5 bases). Germline loops: CDR1 LNHDA, CDR2 SQIVND (reference sequence). V lost 5 bases, J lost 1 base, and 14 bases lay in between. The CDR3 totals 15 residues. CDR3 protein: CASSQGSRTQETQYF. The CDR3 DNA reads as TGTGCCAGTAGTCAGGGTTCGAGAACCCAAGAGACCCAGTACTTC.

This clonotype was found many times. The chain has TRBV19 and TRBJ1-5, with a tentative D call TRBD1 (5 bases). V shed 6 bases and J shed 0 bases, with 9 bases lying between them. The CDR3 runs to 14 residues. Germline loops: CDR1 LNHDA, CDR2 SQIVND (reference sequence). The CDR3 protein is CASRGDFSNQPQHF. As DNA, the CDR3 is TGTGCCAGTAGGGGGGATTTTAGCAATCAGCCCCAGCATTTT. The whole variable domain, remainder taken from reference TRBV19 and TRBJ1-5, is DGGITQSPKYLFRKEGQNVTLSCEQNLNHDAMYWYRQDPGQGLRLIYYSQIVNDFQKGDIAEGYSVSREKKESFPLTVTSAQKNPTAFYLCASRGDFSNQPQHFGDGTRLSIL.

This clonotype was seen at least ten times. In DNA, the CDR3 is TGTGCCAGCAGTTTATCGGGAGGGGCCAACGTCCTGACTTTC. Amino acids: CASSLSGGANVLTF. The rearrangement uses TRBV12-3 or TRBV12-4 and TRBJ2-6, with a possible D match to TRBD2 (5 bases). The V and J ends lost 2 bases and 4 bases respectively, with 6 bases between them. The CDR3 runs to 14 residues.

This clonotype was detected ten times or more. This chain connects TRBV3-1 to TRBJ2-7; 9 positions agree with TRBD1. Germline trimming cut 1 base from V and 1 base from J; bases unmatched to any gene: 5. The CDR3 spans 16 residues. From germline, CDR1 is LGHDT and CDR2 YNNKEL (reference sequence). This CDR3 is CASSQGDRDGSYEQYF. Here the CDR3 DNA reads TGTGCCAGCAGCCAAGGGGACAGGGACGGGTCCTACGAGCAGTACTTC.

Concerning this clonotype itself: An end of the junction differs from the germline gene, which may be a read error. This chain joins TRBV20-1 and TRBJ1-1; 7 bases fit TRBD1. This CDR3 comprises 13 residues. CDR1 is DFQATT and CDR2 is SNEGSKA in the germline V gene (reference sequence). The CDR3 loop is CSARDRVNTEAFF. CDR3 nucleotides: TGCAGTGCTCGAGACAGGGTGAACACTGAAGCTTTCTTT.

The table lists this clonotype with many counts. This chain links TRBV7-2 with TRBJ1-2; D is possibly TRBD1 (6 bases). The CDR3 spans 15 residues. Germline loops: CDR1 SGHTA, CDR2 FQGNSA. V shed 1 base and J shed 8 bases, with 17 bases lying between them. In DNA form, the CDR3 reads TGTGCCAGCAGCTTAGGAGATCGGGGGGCGGGAGGCTACACCTTC. Translation gives CASSLGDRGAGGYTF.

This clonotype occurred many times. This rearrangement joins TRBV5-1 to TRBJ2-7; TRBD1 aligns across 12 bases. V lost 4 bases and J lost 3; bases outside the gene matches: 14. Germline values: CDR1 SGHRS, CDR2 YFSETQ. CDR3 length equals 18 residues. CDR3: CASSPMTGTGGAYYEQYF. In DNA, the CDR3 is TGCGCCAGCAGCCCCATGACCGGGACAGGGGGCGCCTACTACGAGCAGTACTTC.

This clonotype was detected many times. The genes are TRBV7-2 and TRBJ2-3, with 7 bases matching TRBD1. Trimming removed 5 bases from V and 6 bases from J; junction bases left unmatched: 8. The length of the CDR3 is 14 residues. The germline V gene has CDR1 SGHTA and CDR2 FQGNSA. CDR3 amino acids: CASSQRTGTDTQYF. The CDR3 coding sequence is TGTGCCAGCAGCCAACGGACAGGAACCGATACGCAGTATTTT.

The V gene is TRBV6-2 or TRBV6-3, the J gene TRBJ1-5, with 9 bases aligning to TRBD1. CDR1 and CDR2 (germline): MNHEY, SVGEGT. J gave up 4 bases and V 5 bases, and 9 bases lay outside the gene matches. This CDR3 spans 16 amino acids. The CDR3 sequence: CASSERTGVGNQPQHF. Here the CDR3 DNA reads TGTGCCAGCAGTGAACGGACAGGGGTGGGGAATCAGCCCCAGCATTTT.

This clonotype was picked up many times. As DNA, the CDR3 is TGTGCCAGCACCCGCCGCCGGGACTCCCGGCCCAATGAGCAGTTCTTC. Its protein product is CASTRRRDSRPNEQFF. J is TRBJ2-1 and V is TRBV6-2 or TRBV6-3, with D possibly TRBD2 on 6 matching bases. This CDR3 has 16 residues. Germline CDR1 is MNHEY and CDR2 is SVGEGT. The V end lost 7 bases, the J end lost 6 bases, and 22 bases lay between the germline ends.

This clonotype was recorded many times. The genes are TRBV5-6 and TRBJ2-3, with TRBD2 identical over 14 bases. CDR1 and CDR2 (germline): SGHDT, YYEEEE. The trim removed 4 bases at V and 4 bases at J, leaving 2 bases unmatched. This CDR3 has 15 residues. CDR3 amino acids: CASSGLAGGPDTQYF. The DNA of the CDR3 is TGTGCCAGCAGCGGACTAGCGGGGGGCCCAGATACGCAGTATTTT.

This clonotype showed up just a few times. This chain joins TRBV28 and TRBJ1-2, with 7 bases matching TRBD1. After removal of 7 bases from V and 7 bases from J, the junction contained 18 bases not matched to a gene. The germline gives CDR1 MDHEN, CDR2 SYDVKM. The CDR3 is 16 residues long. The CDR3 sequence: CASTLVGDRFWGGYTF. Written as DNA, the CDR3 is TGTGCCAGCACCCTAGTGGGGGACAGATTCTGGGGTGGCTACACCTTC.

On this clonotype itself: A far larger clone is one nucleotide away, so this likely arose from a read error. The V gene is TRBV6-8, the J gene TRBJ2-1, with D possibly matching TRBD1 (5 bases). Germline V gene sequence: CDR1 MNHGY, CDR2 SAAAGT. V lost 5 bases and J 10 bases, leaving 24 bases between the germline ends. This CDR3 comprises 16 residues. The chain's CDR3 is CASSQATRATSYEQFF. The CDR3 bases are TGTGCCAGCAGTCAAGCTACCAGGGCAACCTCCTACGAGCAGTTCTTC.

There are many counts of this clonotype. The chain couples TRBV20-1 to TRBJ2-5; TRBD1 might be the D (5 bases). Trimming shortened V by 4 bases and J by 4 bases, and 10 bases separated the two germline ends. Germline CDR1 reads DFQATT; CDR2 reads SNEGSKA (reference sequence). The CDR3 has 12 residues. The CDR3 here is CSAKDIGETQYF. The CDR3 DNA sequence: TGCAGTGCTAAGGACATCGGAGAGACCCAGTACTTC.

V is TRBV20-1 and J is TRBJ1-5; D not certain. The CDR3 contains 13 residues. V was pared by 2 bases and J by 4 bases, with 9 bases between. Germline values: CDR1 DFQATT, CDR2 SNEGSKA (reference sequence). CDR3 region: CSARILDNQPQHF. For the CDR3, the DNA is TGCAGTGCTAGAATTCTGGATAATCAGCCCCAGCATTTT.

This clonotype showed up many times. The chain couples TRBV7-2 to TRBJ2-4; no firm D call. In germline, CDR1 is SGHTA, CDR2 FQGNSA. Trimming removed 5 bases from V and 0 bases from J, with 8 bases in between. This CDR3 comprises 14 residues. CDR3 sequence (DNA): TGTGCCAGCAGCCCAGTCCTAGCCAAAAACATTCAGTACTTC. It codes for CASSPVLAKNIQYF.

Comments on this clonotype: Given a far larger clone just one base away, this is likely a sequencing read error. This rearrangement joins TRBV20-1 to TRBJ2-5; TRBD1 aligns across 7 bases. Germline values: CDR1 DFQATT, CDR2 SNEGSKA (reference sequence). The CDR3 runs 16 residues. V was pared by 3 bases and J by 11 bases, with 21 bases of the junction left unmatched. The CDR3 loop is CSARTGGDSVYNEQYF. As DNA, the CDR3 is TGCAGTGCTAGGACAGGTGGGGACAGCGTATACAATGAGCAGTACTTC.

This clonotype occurred many times. This rearrangement joins TRBV7-8 to TRBJ2-2; 9 bases align to TRBD2. The V and J ends lost 6 bases and 7 bases, in that order; junction bases with no gene match: 9. Germline V gene sequence: CDR1 SGHVS, CDR2 FQNEAQ. CDR3 length equals 15 residues. The CDR3, as DNA: TGTGCCAGCAGGGCGGGGGGGCCGTCGCTCGGGGAGCTGTTTTTT. Translated, it gives CASRAGGPSLGELFF.

The chain has TRBV28 and TRBJ2-7; TRBD2 agrees at 11 bases. CDR3 length equals 15 residues. V lost 8 bases, J lost 3 bases, and 9 bases stayed unmatched. CDR1 is MDHEN, CDR2 SYDVKM, per germline. Written as DNA, the CDR3 is TGTGCCAGCTCTCAACTAGCGGGAGAGGTCTACGAGCAGTACTTC. This encodes CASSQLAGEVYEQYF.

This clonotype was detected ten times or more. V gene TRBV7-6 combines with J gene TRBJ1-2, with D perhaps matching TRBD1 (6 bases). V was cut by 4 bases and J by 5 bases, with 17 bases left in between. The CDR3 has 15 residues. The germline V gene has CDR1 SGHVS and CDR2 FNYEAQ. This CDR3 is CASSSGGGHEYGYTF. The CDR3 coding sequence is TGTGCCAGCAGCTCGGGAGGGGGACACGAATATGGCTACACCTTC. Full variable domain (remainder filled in from reference TRBV7-6 and TRBJ1-2): GAGVSQSPRYKVTKRGQDVALRCDPISGHVSLYWYRQALGQGPEFLTYFNYEAQQDKSGLPNDRFSAERPEGSISTLTIQRTEQRDSAMYRCASSSGGGHEYGYTFGSGTRLTVV.

As regards this clonotype: No DNA is shown, since the ends of the CDR3 on it are uncertain; the CDR3 is the one TCRdb lists. The V and J genes are TRBV5-1 and TRBJ2-2; TRBD1 was called by the table and not checked on the DNA. Germline-derived CDR1 and CDR2 are SGHRS and YFSETQ. The CDR3 sequence runs 17 residues, both termini included. The CDR3 here is CASSRGEQGGTGELFFF.

V gene TRBV7-2 combines with J gene TRBJ1-1; no firm D call. The CDR3 loop spans 15 amino acids. V lost 1 base, J lost 2 bases, and 11 bases lay in between. CDR1 is SGHTA and CDR2 is FQGNSA in the germline V gene. DNA for the CDR3: TGTGCCAGCAGCTTAGTAGCCAGATTAAACACTGAAGCTTTCTTT. Its translation is CASSLVARLNTEAFF.